Listed here is a single T cell receptor (beta chain). TCRdb's copy holds only in-frame clones and misses some; the assay was immunoSEQ multiplex PCR. The table includes around 65,000 clones, around 88% detected once. This sample stems from a study of technical replicates of blood from several donors. CDR1 SGDLS and CDR2 YYNGEE come from the germline V gene. CDR3 length: 17 amino acids. Trimming cost V 0 bases and J 5 bases; bases outside gene matches: 6. The gene calls are TRBV9 and TRBJ2-2, with 11 bases matching TRBD2. The TCR originated in a human donor in good health. Some clones in this sample may be carry-over from other donors' samples. The material sequenced was PBMCs. The CDR3, as DNA: TGTGCCAGCAGCGTAGAAGTAGCGGGGGGGGAGACCGGGGAGCTGTTTTTT. Protein sequence: CASSVEVAGGETGELFF.